The T cell receptor (beta chain) described here comes from a study of T-cell memory formation after mild COVID-19. Study-wide background: TCR clusters showed largely donor specificity. Study conclusions and caveats: The appearance of some responding clones in pre-infection memory suggested that cross-reactive memory joined.

The CDR3 runs 17 residues. In germline, CDR1 is SEHNR, CDR2 FQNEAQ (reference sequence). With 1 base removed from V and 4 bases from J, the gap between germline ends came to 17 bases. TCRdb redid the calling of the 5' RACE reads with MiXCR, one entry per CDR3 protein. The sample has over 70,000 distinct CDR3 sequences; roughly 16% are singletons. Of note for this clonotype: The antigen remains unidentified.

The receptor's source is a man younger than 30 who had mild COVID-19 (a few samples of this study predate the infection). Cell type and time point are not known. What was sequenced was PBMCs or a T cell subset sorted from them (not recorded which). This rearrangement joins TRBV7-9 to TRBJ2-1; D perhaps matches TRBD1 (5 bases). The CDR3, as DNA: TGTGCCAGCAGCTTAGACCCAGGGTCGGTTATTTACAATGAGCAGTTCTTC. Protein sequence: CASSLDPGSVIYNEQFF.